The source of this TCR beta chain is a study of T cell responses to AZD1222 COVID-19 vaccine (TCRdb year 2021). Broadly, across the study: TCR sequencing covered approximately 230 trial participants: 200 to 210 given two doses of AZD1222 and 26 given two doses of MenACWY control vaccine. Trial participants were enrolled by age into subgroups of 18-55, 56-69 and 70-plus years, and around 150, 28 and 57 TCR-sequenced participants, respectively, were included in these subgroups.

Per the publication, the time point label means: about 28 days (+/-7) after the second vaccine dose. AZD1222 recipients given second doses at about 4 weeks or at about 12 weeks were pooled, since spike-specific TCR depth and breadth were not found to differ between the two schedules. Vaccinee samples came from UK trials COV001 and COV002, including a single-blind randomized controlled phase 2/3 trial of AZD1222 (ChAdOx1 nCoV-19) in healthy adults. For TCRbeta chain sequencing, PBMC samples from trial participants were taken at day 0 and at day 28 after the second dose. Concerning this clone itself: What this receptor recognizes is not known. There are no base qualities to consult, and no much larger clone falls within one base.

Sequences SGHTA (CDR1) and FQGNSA (CDR2) are obtained from the germline V gene. Taken from cysteine to phenylalanine, the CDR3 has 13 residues. Just CDR3 DNA is preserved here, 39 bases in frame from base 1. The trim is 2 bases for V and 5 bases for J, with a gap of 9 bases between the germline ends. The CDR3 regions of human TCRbeta chains were analyzed by immunosequencing. Per the original workflow: TCRs in the repertoires were compared against a reference library of SARS-CoV-2-specific TCRs that had been generated with the MIRA antigen-specificity platform. Breadth meant the fraction of unique TCRs that were SARS-CoV-2-associated, whereas depth meant the fraction of total T cells that were SARS-CoV-2-associated. Using the MIRA data, each spike-specific TCR was mapped to the spike region that the TCR reacts to and placed in a CD4 or CD8 class. Log10-transformed breadth and depth values were compared by one-way ANOVA with Sidak's multiple comparisons tests. TCRdb mirrors the immuneACCESS table, restricted to in-frame sequences. Some clones are absent from its copies; in checked studies, under half trace to an unresolved V gene, and the reason for the others is unknown. From that table come the V and J calls and clone size; the DNA was used to work out D and trimming. The sample records under 150,000 clones, around 91% of which are singletons. Roughly 10% of the sample rests with the top ten.

Summary of the overall study and its limitations: Vaccine-associated CD4 TCRs spanned the whole spike protein, with dominant responses in regions 160-218 and 743-854. In the small 56-69-year group, the increase in depth fell short of significance, most likely because of low power. Because no day 14 peak-response samples were available, repertoires were characterized only after the peak T cell response. Conclusions about previously exposed vaccinees were limited because only 5 or 6 AZD1222 recipients were SARS-CoV-2 seropositive at baseline. Reportedly, close to half of the unique spike-specific TCRs recognized epitopes lying outside the regions that are mutated in the B.1.351 and B.1.1.7 variants. After two AZD1222 doses, both the breadth and the depth of spike-specific TCRs were significantly higher than at day 0 and than in MenACWY recipients. Most participants were white British and females outnumbered males, and the authors suggested that clonal diversity may have been underestimated.

The receptor comes from an adult who received the AZD1222 COVID-19 vaccine. The chain links TRBV7-2 with TRBJ2-5, with the identity of the D gene unclear. Specimen: peripheral blood, collected 28 days after the second AZD1222 dose. The CDR3 sequence is CASSLLYRETQYF. In nucleotides, the sequence is TGTGCCAGCAGCTTACTCTATAGGGAGACCCAGTACTTC.